These T cell receptor beta chains were read from a single sample in a study of beta chain features in type 1 diabetes. Sequencing was performed with immunoSEQ multiplex PCR; in TCRdb, only in-frame clones are kept and a portion is missing. The top ten clones hold 0.035% to 0.04% of a sample with 400,000 to 450,000 clones, around 13% of them seen once. The sequenced sample was naive CD4+ T cells from blood. The receptor set was obtained from a man aged 25-40 years in good health. Each CDR3 is given with its conserved first and last residue. D genes are given only for firm matches. The listing skips clone size in some rows; elsewhere it reads once, few, many or a size class.

v_call: TRBV19; cdr3_length: 17; j_call: TRBJ2-2; clone_size: NA; d_call: TRBD1; cdr3_nt: TGTGCCAGTAGTCCAGGGACAGGCCGCAAGAACACCGGGGAGCTGTTTTTT; cdr3_aa: CASSPGTGRKNTGELFF
v_call: TRBV7-9; cdr3_length: 11; j_call: TRBJ2-7; clone_size: NA; d_call: NA; cdr3_nt: TGTGCCAGCAGCTTAGATCTAGAGCAGTACTTC; cdr3_aa: CASSLDLEQYF
v_call: TRBV20-1; cdr3_length: 11; j_call: TRBJ1-1; clone_size: NA; d_call: NA; cdr3_nt: TGCAGTGCTTATCTACAGGTCGAAGCTTTCTTT; cdr3_aa: CSAYLQVEAFF
v_call: TRBV9; cdr3_length: 18; j_call: TRBJ2-3; clone_size: NA; d_call: TRBD2; cdr3_nt: TGTGCCAGCAGCGCCCAATCCTCCTTAGCGGGGAAGGCAAATACGCAGTATTTT; cdr3_aa: CASSAQSSLAGKANTQYF
v_call: TRBV29-1; cdr3_length: 13; j_call: TRBJ1-2; clone_size: few; d_call: TRBD1; cdr3_nt: TGCAGCGCGGGACAGGGGCACCTCCGTGGCTACACCTTC; cdr3_aa: CSAGQGHLRGYTF
v_call: TRBV30; cdr3_length: 13; j_call: TRBJ2-5; clone_size: few; d_call: NA; cdr3_nt: TGTGCCTGGAGACGTCTTCTCCTGGGGACCCAGTACTTC; cdr3_aa: CAWRRLLLGTQYF
v_call: TRBV4-1; cdr3_length: 16; j_call: TRBJ2-1; clone_size: few; d_call: TRBD2; cdr3_nt: TGCGCCAGCAGCCGCCTCGGGACTAGCGGGAATGATGAGCAGTTCTTC; cdr3_aa: CASSRLGTSGNDEQFF
v_call: TRBV10-3; cdr3_length: 15; j_call: TRBJ2-2; clone_size: NA; d_call: NA; cdr3_nt: TGTGCCATCCTCAGTGGAGGGCCGACCACCGGGGAGCTGTTTTTT; cdr3_aa: CAILSGGPTTGELFF
v_call: TRBV7-9; cdr3_length: 13; j_call: TRBJ2-1; clone_size: few; d_call: NA; cdr3_nt: TGTGCCAGCAGCTCAGCGGTCTACAATGAGCAGTTCTTC; cdr3_aa: CASSSAVYNEQFF
v_call: TRBV7-2; cdr3_length: 16; j_call: TRBJ2-2; clone_size: NA; d_call: NA; cdr3_nt: TGTGCCAGCAGCTTGGCATTGGGGGCCGGCACCGGGGAGCTGTTTTTT; cdr3_aa: CASSLALGAGTGELFF
v_call: TRBV5-1; cdr3_length: 17; j_call: TRBJ2-7; clone_size: NA; d_call: NA; cdr3_nt: TGCGCCAGCAGCTTGCGGGTGGGCCGGGGGTCGGCGTACGAGCAGTACTTC; cdr3_aa: CASSLRVGRGSAYEQYF
v_call: TRBV9; cdr3_length: 13; j_call: TRBJ2-1; clone_size: few; d_call: TRBD2; cdr3_nt: TGTGCCAGCAGCTCTAGACTAGCGTTTGAGCAGTTCTTC; cdr3_aa: CASSSRLAFEQFF
v_call: TRBV7-2; cdr3_length: 14; j_call: TRBJ2-7; clone_size: few; d_call: NA; cdr3_nt: TGTGCCAGCAGCGCAGGACCCGGGGACTACGAGCAGTACTTC; cdr3_aa: CASSAGPGDYEQYF
v_call: TRBV2; cdr3_length: 16; j_call: TRBJ1-1; clone_size: NA; d_call: TRBD1; cdr3_nt: TGTGCCAGCAGTGAAATCGCGACAGGGTTGAACACTGAAGCTTTCTTT; cdr3_aa: CASSEIATGLNTEAFF
v_call: TRBV5-4; cdr3_length: 17; j_call: TRBJ2-6; clone_size: few; d_call: NA; cdr3_nt: TGTGCCAGCAGCCCCGGGACGGAAATCTCTGGGGCCAACGTCCTGACTTTC; cdr3_aa: CASSPGTEISGANVLTF
v_call: TRBV4-2; cdr3_length: 15; j_call: TRBJ2-2; clone_size: NA; d_call: NA; cdr3_nt: TGTGCCAGCAGCCAAGTGCGGAGTAACACCGGGGAGCTGTTTTTT; cdr3_aa: CASSQVRSNTGELFF
v_call: TRBV15; cdr3_length: 15; j_call: TRBJ2-3; clone_size: NA; d_call: TRBD1; cdr3_nt: TGTGCCACCAGCAGAGACGGGACAGGCACAGATACGCAGTATTTT; cdr3_aa: CATSRDGTGTDTQYF
v_call: TRBV7-2; cdr3_length: 14; j_call: TRBJ2-1; clone_size: few; d_call: TRBD2; cdr3_nt: TGTGCCAGCTCGGGAGGTAGCTCCTACAATGAGCAGTTCTTC; cdr3_aa: CASSGGSSYNEQFF
v_call: TRBV7-2; cdr3_length: 15; j_call: TRBJ2-3; clone_size: few; d_call: TRBD2; cdr3_nt: TGTGCCAGCAGGAGATTAGCGGGTAGCACAGATACGCAGTATTTT; cdr3_aa: CASRRLAGSTDTQYF
v_call: TRBV18; cdr3_length: 17; j_call: TRBJ1-6; clone_size: NA; d_call: NA; cdr3_nt: TGTGCCAGCTCACCCCAATTGGGGGGCTCGAATAATTCACCCCTCCACTTT; cdr3_aa: CASSPQLGGSNNSPLHF
v_call: TRBV14; cdr3_length: 14; j_call: TRBJ2-1; clone_size: many; d_call: NA; cdr3_nt: TGTGCCAGCAGCCAAGAACTTTCACGAAATGAGCAGTTCTTC; cdr3_aa: CASSQELSRNEQFF
v_call: TRBV2; cdr3_length: 15; j_call: TRBJ2-6; clone_size: once; d_call: NA; cdr3_nt: TGTGCCAGCAGTCAACAGGGAAACGGGGCCAACGTCCTGACTTTC; cdr3_aa: CASSQQGNGANVLTF
v_call: TRBV7-9; cdr3_length: 15; j_call: TRBJ1-5; clone_size: NA; d_call: NA; cdr3_nt: TGTGCCAGCAGTCAAGGTGGAGTCGGCGATCAGCCCCAGCATTTT; cdr3_aa: CASSQGGVGDQPQHF
v_call: TRBV7-2; cdr3_length: 13; j_call: TRBJ2-1; clone_size: NA; d_call: NA; cdr3_nt: TGTGCCAGCAGCTTAGCGCGTGGTAATGAGCAGTTCTTC; cdr3_aa: CASSLARGNEQFF
v_call: TRBV19; cdr3_length: 13; j_call: TRBJ2-7; clone_size: NA; d_call: NA; cdr3_nt: TGTGCCAGTAGTCCCAGATTGGCCTACGAGCAGTACTTC; cdr3_aa: CASSPRLAYEQYF
v_call: TRBV4-1; cdr3_length: 16; j_call: TRBJ1-5; clone_size: NA; d_call: NA; cdr3_nt: TGCGCCAGCAGCCAAGAGTGGCGGCAGATCCATCAGCCCCAGCATTTT; cdr3_aa: CASSQEWRQIHQPQHF
v_call: TRBV2; cdr3_length: 13; j_call: TRBJ2-1; clone_size: NA; d_call: NA; cdr3_nt: TGTGCCAGCAGTGTAGGCCCGGGGAATGAGCAGTTCTTC; cdr3_aa: CASSVGPGNEQFF
v_call: TRBV4-3; cdr3_length: 16; j_call: TRBJ1-5; clone_size: NA; d_call: NA; cdr3_nt: TGCGCCAGCAGCCAAGAGGCGGGGCAGGCATATCAGCCCCAGCATTTT; cdr3_aa: CASSQEAGQAYQPQHF
v_call: TRBV6-5; cdr3_length: 14; j_call: TRBJ2-5; clone_size: NA; d_call: TRBD1; cdr3_nt: TGTGCCAGCAGTTTTAACAGGGGGCAAGAGACCCAGTACTTC; cdr3_aa: CASSFNRGQETQYF
v_call: TRBV10-3; cdr3_length: 13; j_call: TRBJ2-7; clone_size: NA; d_call: TRBD1; cdr3_nt: TGTGCCATACAAGGGACAGCCGAAGGGGAGCAGTACTTC; cdr3_aa: CAIQGTAEGEQYF
v_call: TRBV7-6; cdr3_length: 14; j_call: TRBJ2-5; clone_size: NA; d_call: TRBD1; cdr3_nt: TGTGCCAGCAGAATGACAGGGTTGGAAGAGACCCAGTACTTC; cdr3_aa: CASRMTGLEETQYF
v_call: TRBV30; cdr3_length: 14; j_call: TRBJ2-1; clone_size: NA; d_call: TRBD2; cdr3_nt: TGTGCCTGGAGGAAAGCGGGAACATACAATGAGCAGTTCTTC; cdr3_aa: CAWRKAGTYNEQFF
v_call: TRBV30; cdr3_length: 13; j_call: TRBJ1-5; clone_size: NA; d_call: NA; cdr3_nt: TGTGCCTGGAGTGTAAATGGGAACCAGCCCCAGCATTTT; cdr3_aa: CAWSVNGNQPQHF
v_call: TRBV2; cdr3_length: 14; j_call: TRBJ2-1; clone_size: few; d_call: NA; cdr3_nt: TGTGCCAGCACTCAGGAGACGGGGTACAATGAGCAGTTCTTC; cdr3_aa: CASTQETGYNEQFF
v_call: TRBV4-1; cdr3_length: 14; j_call: TRBJ2-1; clone_size: few; d_call: TRBD2; cdr3_nt: TGCGCCAGCAGCCAACTAGCGGGAATGGGTGAGCAGTTCTTC; cdr3_aa: CASSQLAGMGEQFF
v_call: TRBV18; cdr3_length: 15; j_call: TRBJ2-7; clone_size: few; d_call: NA; cdr3_nt: TGTGCCAGCTCACCACTGGGGCTTCAGCCCTACGAGCAGTACTTC; cdr3_aa: CASSPLGLQPYEQYF
v_call: TRBV30; cdr3_length: 11; j_call: TRBJ2-1; clone_size: NA; d_call: NA; cdr3_nt: TGTGCCTGGACTACAAAGGATGAGCAGTTCTTC; cdr3_aa: CAWTTKDEQFF
v_call: TRBV7-9; cdr3_length: 13; j_call: TRBJ2-7; clone_size: few; d_call: NA; cdr3_nt: TGTGCCAGCAGCTTTGGTCAGGGTGCCGAGCAGTACTTC; cdr3_aa: CASSFGQGAEQYF
v_call: TRBV20-1; cdr3_length: 11; j_call: TRBJ1-1; clone_size: NA; d_call: NA; cdr3_nt: TGCAGTGCTACCGGGGGACGGGAAGCTTTCTTT; cdr3_aa: CSATGGREAFF
v_call: TRBV7-2; cdr3_length: 16; j_call: TRBJ1-1; clone_size: few; d_call: TRBD1; cdr3_nt: TGTGCCAGCAGCTTAGCCGGGACAGGGGTCGTCACTGAAGCTTTCTTT; cdr3_aa: CASSLAGTGVVTEAFF